These 15 T cell receptor beta chains share one sample of origin, sequenced in a study of shared clonotypes between healthy human individuals. TCRdb's copy holds only in-frame clones and misses some; the assay was immunoSEQ multiplex PCR. The sample contains 2 million to 2.5 million clones, about 90% of which appear only once. Source material: naive CD4+ T cells from PBMCs. Subset noted: CD45RA+ positively selected. These receptors were obtained from a man aged 18 to 30 in good health. Some clones in this sample may be carry-over from other donors' samples.

The genes are TRBV29-1 and TRBJ2-5, with D possibly matching TRBD2 (6 bases). The V gene lost 2 bases and the J gene lost 2 bases, with 21 bases spanning the gap. CDR1 is SQVTM and CDR2 is ANQGSEA in the germline V gene. The CDR3 covers 17 residues. Written as DNA, the CDR3 is TGCAGCGTTGAATTGGGATTGACTAGGCGGAGTCAAGAGACCCAGTACTTC. Its translation is CSVELGLTRRSQETQYF.

The chain carries TRBV29-1 and TRBJ2-5; 8 nucleotides match TRBD2. The better agreement between TRBJ2-7 and the DNA end casts doubt on the J call. Looked up from germline, CDR1 is SQVTM and CDR2 is ANQGSEA. This CDR3 has 13 residues. The CDR3 spells CSVGRTSLSEQYF. The CDR3 nucleotides read TGCAGCGTTGGGAGGACTAGCTTGTCCGAGCAGTACTTC.

V is TRBV27 and J is TRBJ2-4; 7 nucleotides line up with TRBD2. The CDR3 consists of 13 residues. J gave up 9 bases and V 3 bases, and 5 bases lay outside the gene matches. Germline CDR1 and CDR2: MNHEY and SMNVEV (reference sequence). The CDR3 DNA sequence: TGTGCCAGCAGTTTGGGAGGGAGGGGCATTCAGTACTTC. Residues: CASSLGGRGIQYF.

The CDR3 loop reads CASRFDRDTGELFF. In nucleotides, the CDR3 is TGTGCCAGCAGGTTCGACAGGGACACCGGGGAGCTGTTTTTT. This sequence joins TRBV7-2 and TRBJ2-2; 7 bases are a match to TRBD1. V shed 6 bases, J shed 3 bases, and the junction held 4 bases outside the gene matches. The CDR3 has 14 amino acids. Germline CDR1 SGHTA, CDR2 FQGNSA.

The chain has TRBV5-1 and TRBJ1-2; perhaps TRBD1 as D (6 bases). Trimming pared 4 bases from V and 4 bases from J, leaving 17 bases between. The germline CDR1 and CDR2 sequences are SGHRS and YFSETQ. The CDR3 is made up of 15 amino acids. The CDR3 sequence: CASSLSGQLSYGYTF. The CDR3 coding sequence is TGCGCCAGCAGCCTCTCGGGACAACTTTCCTATGGCTACACCTTC.

The chain couples TRBV18 to TRBJ1-1, with TRBD1 matching 7 bases. CDR3 length: 15 residues. Germline-derived CDR1 and CDR2 are KGHSH and LQKENI. Trimming at V came to 3 bases and at J to 4 bases, leaving 8 bases not matched to a gene. The CDR3 sequence: CASSPTGVRGTEAFF. DNA for the CDR3: TGTGCCAGCTCACCCACAGGGGTCCGGGGCACTGAAGCTTTCTTT.

This chain links TRBV11-2 with TRBJ2-7; 7 bases line up with TRBD2. Germline lookup yields CDR1 SGHAT and CDR2 FQNNGV. With V trimmed by 8 bases and J by 4 bases, 8 bases remained unmatched. The CDR3 totals 13 residues. CDR3 DNA: TGTGCCAGCTTACCCCTCGGGGGGTACGAGCAGTACTTC. It is translated as CASLPLGGYEQYF.

This clone came up once. V is TRBV6-1 and J is TRBJ1-4; no clear D. The germline V and J ends were trimmed by 4 bases and 8 bases, with 11 bases remaining between them. The CDR3 runs to 13 residues. The germline gives CDR1 MNHNS, CDR2 SASEGT. The CDR3, as DNA: TGTGCCAGCAGTGCGGAGTGGGAAGAAAAACTGTTTTTT. Its protein is CASSAEWEEKLFF.

The rearrangement joins TRBV7-3 to TRBJ2-5, with D uncertain. Trimming shortened V by 3 bases and J by 10 bases, and 15 bases separated the two germline ends. This CDR3 spans 13 amino acids. Germline CDR1 reads SGHTA; CDR2 reads FQGTGA. The CDR3 protein is CASSLGPRSIQYF. The CDR3 DNA reads as TGTGCCAGCAGCTTGGGCCCCAGAAGCATCCAGTACTTC. The full variable domain, in which reference TRBV7-3 and TRBJ2-5 provide the parts outside the CDR3, is GAGVSQTPSNKVTEKGKYVELRCDPISGHTALYWYRQSLGQGPEFLIYFQGTGAADDSGLPNDRFFAVRPEGSVSTLKIQRTERGDSAVYLCASSLGPRSIQYFGPGTRLLVL.

The chain is built from TRBV5-1 and TRBJ1-2; TRBD1 is a possible D gene (6 bases). The CDR3 spans 15 residues. V lost 0 bases and J 2 bases, leaving 11 bases between the germline ends. Germline values: CDR1 SGHRS, CDR2 YFSETQ. In DNA, the CDR3 is TGCGCCAGCAGCTTGGTTCAGGGGAGGAACTATGGCTACACCTTC. Its protein product is CASSLVQGRNYGYTF.

The V and J genes are TRBV25-1 and TRBJ1-1, with D unresolved. The ends were cut back, 8 bases at V and 4 bases at J, with 11 bases in the middle. The CDR3 has 12 amino acids. CDR1 and CDR2 (germline): MGHDK, SYGVNS. The CDR3 spells CASAGVSTEAFF. CDR3 DNA sequence: TGTGCCAGCGCCGGGGTGTCCACTGAAGCTTTCTTT.

This rearrangement joins TRBV7-9 to TRBJ1-1; 7 nucleotides align to TRBD1. V shed 8 bases, J shed 4 bases, and the junction held 7 bases outside the gene matches. The CDR3 sequence is 13 residues long. Germline assignment: CDR1 SEHNR and CDR2 FQNEAQ (reference sequence). The CDR3 here is CASPGGEVTEAFF. The CDR3 DNA reads TGTGCCAGCCCAGGGGGGGAGGTCACTGAAGCTTTCTTT.

J is TRBJ1-2 and V is TRBV14; D unresolved. Germline loops: CDR1 SGHDN, CDR2 FVKESK. The CDR3 totals 14 residues. Trimming removed 4 bases at V and 1 base at J, with 10 bases between. The CDR3, as DNA: TGTGCCAGCAGCCCTGTAAACCGTAACTATGGCTACACCTTC. It yields the protein CASSPVNRNYGYTF.

V gene TRBV10-3 combines with J gene TRBJ1-1; D not resolved. The CDR3 runs to 14 residues. The V gene's germline CDR1 is ENHRY and CDR2 SYGVKD. The germline V and J ends were trimmed by 3 bases and 6 bases, with 14 bases remaining between them. In DNA, the CDR3 is TGTGCCATCAGTGAAAGAGACCGAGAGGCTGAAGCTTTCTTT. Translation: CAISERDREAEAFF.

V gene TRBV29-1 combines with J gene TRBJ2-5, with TRBD1 as a possible D gene (5 bases). This CDR3 contains 12 residues. Germline V gives CDR1 SQVTM, CDR2 ANQGSEA. With 7 bases removed from V and 3 bases from J, the gap between germline ends came to 12 bases. CDR3 in DNA: TGCAGCGGTCAGGGATTGGAAGAGACCCAGTACTTC. Protein product: CSGQGLEETQYF.